Each of the 12 T cell receptor beta chains below was sequenced from the same sample in a study of blood T cell repertoires in COVID-19. Profiled with immunoSEQ multiplex PCR; TCRdb holds only in-frame clones, not every one. Counted here are under 300,000 clones, around nine tenths occurring once; the ten biggest clones make up roughly 10%. Sequencing used PBMCs or T cells enriched from blood (not recorded which). The receptors come from a man aged 35-49 years who had recovered from COVID-19.

J is TRBJ2-3 and V is TRBV5-8, with D perhaps matching TRBD2 (6 bases). Germline V gene lookup returns CDR1 SGHTS and CDR2 YDEGEE. V was pared by 0 bases and J by 0 bases, with 11 bases between. CDR3 length: 16 residues. CDR3 bases: TGTGCCAGCAGCTTGGGGCGGGGCACTAGCACAGATACGCAGTATTTT. Translating it yields CASSLGRGTSTDTQYF.

V and J are TRBV6-1 and TRBJ2-7; no clear D. The CDR3 consists of 12 residues. V lost 2 bases to trimming and J lost 2 bases, with 4 bases between them. The V gene's germline CDR1 is MNHNS and CDR2 SASEGT. The CDR3 DNA reads as TGTGCCAGCAGTGAATTCACCTACGAGCAGTACTTC. This encodes CASSEFTYEQYF.

This sequence joins TRBV6-2 or TRBV6-3 and TRBJ2-3; TRBD2 might be the D (5 bases). The ends were cut back, 6 bases at V and 3 bases at J, with 13 bases in the middle. The length of the CDR3 is 14 residues. The germline CDR1 and CDR2 sequences are MNHEY and SVGEGT. The CDR3 coding sequence is TGTGCCAGCAGCAACGGACTCCTAACAGATACGCAGTATTTT. Amino acid sequence: CASSNGLLTDTQYF.

Written as DNA, the CDR3 is TGTGCCAGCAGCGCCTTGGGCCCCACTGAAGCTTTCTTT. It encodes CASSALGPTEAFF. This rearrangement joins TRBV7-3 to TRBJ1-1; D ambiguous. Trimming left V 5 bases short and J 4 bases short, with 11 bases between. The CDR3 loop spans 13 amino acids. The germline CDR1 and CDR2 sequences are SGHTA and FQGTGA.

This clone was detected only once. This chain links TRBV11-2 with TRBJ2-1; 8 nucleotides match TRBD2. The CDR3 is made up of 15 amino acids. Germline assignment: CDR1 SGHAT and CDR2 FQNNGV. V gave up 8 bases and J gave up 8 bases; unmatched junction bases: 14. The chain's CDR3 is CASRPGPGGYDEQFF. DNA for the CDR3: TGTGCCAGCCGGCCGGGGCCGGGGGGGTACGATGAGCAGTTCTTC.

The gene calls are TRBV24-1 and TRBJ2-2; 9 nucleotides line up with TRBD2. This CDR3 contains 14 residues. With 9 bases clipped from V and 3 bases from J, the junction kept 4 bases outside the gene matches. Germline V CDR1 and CDR2: KGHDR, SFDVKD. In nucleotides, the CDR3 is TGTGCCACCTCGGGCGGGAGGGACACCGGGGAGCTGTTTTTT. It specifies CATSGGRDTGELFF.

The chain has TRBV28 and TRBJ2-1; 10 nucleotides line up with TRBD2. The germline V gene encodes CDR1 MDHEN and CDR2 SYDVKM. V lost 3 bases and J lost 8; bases outside the gene matches: 10. This CDR3 is built from 16 residues. The CDR3 region has the DNA TGTGCCAGCAGTTTTGATCCGGCTAGCGGGAGCGATGAGCAGTTCTTC. Translating it yields CASSFDPASGSDEQFF.

The chain is built from TRBV14 and TRBJ2-7, with 9 nucleotides matching TRBD1. The CDR3 covers 15 residues. From germline, CDR1 is SGHDN and CDR2 FVKESK. V trimming: 3 bases; J trimming: 2 bases; junction bases outside the gene matches: 5. In nucleotides, the CDR3 is TGTGCCAGCAGCCACCGGGACAGGGATCCCTACGAGCAGTACTTC. Protein sequence: CASSHRDRDPYEQYF.

This sequence joins TRBV9 and TRBJ2-3; perhaps TRBD1 as D (6 bases). Trimming pared 0 bases from V and 1 base from J, leaving 18 bases between. Germline V gene sequence: CDR1 SGDLS, CDR2 YYNGEE. The CDR3 loop spans 18 amino acids. The CDR3 bases are TGTGCCAGCAGCGTAGGGGGCTACAGGGTCTCGGGCACAGATACGCAGTATTTT. Its translation: CASSVGGYRVSGTDTQYF.

DNA for the CDR3: TGTGCCAGCAGTTTCAGACAGAAGAATGAAAAACTGTTTTTT. It translates to CASSFRQKNEKLFF. The genes are TRBV28 and TRBJ1-4, with a possible D match to TRBD1 (5 bases). Germline loops: CDR1 MDHEN, CDR2 SYDVKM. Trimming cost V 3 bases and J 5 bases, with 10 bases left between them. This CDR3 is 14 amino acids long.

This sequence joins TRBV4-3 and TRBJ2-1; D might be TRBD2 (6 bases). This CDR3 has 16 amino acids. The V and J ends lost 4 bases and 4 bases respectively, with 17 bases between them. In germline, CDR1 is LGHNA, CDR2 YSLEER. In DNA, the CDR3 is TGCGCCAGCAGCCCCCAAGGACTGGGGGGATACAATGAGCAGTTCTTC. Translated: CASSPQGLGGYNEQFF.

The chain has TRBV15 and TRBJ1-5; TRBD1 is a possible D gene (6 bases). V lost 0 bases and J lost 0, with 15 bases in between. The germline gives CDR1 LNHNV, CDR2 YYDKDF (reference sequence). The CDR3 spans 18 residues. The CDR3 reads CATSRDRSPTGSNQPQHF. CDR3 coding DNA: TGTGCCACCAGCAGAGATCGGAGCCCGACAGGTAGCAATCAGCCCCAGCATTTT.